The 5 T cell receptor beta chains in this list originate from one sample, sequenced in a study of T cells in tumors after PD-1 blockade. Libraries were prepared by immunoSEQ multiplex PCR; TCRdb keeps only in-frame clonotypes and omits some of them. The table has about 34,000 clones, 73% seen once. The sequences come from PBMCs, collected after anti-PD-1 treatment. The receptors derive from a human donor with basal cell carcinoma.

The rearrangement joins TRBV6-5 to TRBJ2-3; a possible D gene is TRBD1 (5 bases). V was pared by 2 bases and J by 0 bases, with 12 bases between. This CDR3 spans 16 amino acids. Per germline, CDR1 MNHEY and CDR2 SVGAGI. CDR3 amino acids: CASSYRGGVSTDTQYF. In nucleotides, the CDR3 is TGTGCCAGCAGTTACAGGGGTGGGGTGAGCACAGATACGCAGTATTTT.

There are a few counts of this clone. The V and J genes are TRBV6-5 and TRBJ1-1; D gene uncertain. CDR1 MNHEY and CDR2 SVGAGI come from the germline V gene. The V and J ends lost 7 bases and 1 base respectively, with 16 bases between them. The CDR3 extends over 15 amino acids. CDR3 sequence (DNA): TGTGCCAGCATAAACGGTGAGAGGAGGAACACTGAAGCTTTCTTT. Protein sequence: CASINGERRNTEAFF.

V usage is TRBV6-5 and J usage is TRBJ1-1; the D is unclear. Trimming stripped 11 bases from V and 1 base from J, with 8 bases between. The germline V gene has CDR1 MNHEY and CDR2 SVGAGI. The CDR3 covers 11 residues. The CDR3 sequence is CASQSNTEAFF. The CDR3 DNA reads as TGTGCCTCCCAATCGAACACTGAAGCTTTCTTT.

The rearrangement links TRBV30 to TRBJ1-1; D might be TRBD1 (5 bases). This CDR3 region has 13 residues. V lost 2 bases and J lost 2, with 9 bases in between. Germline assignment: CDR1 GTSNPN and CDR2 SVGIG (reference sequence). The CDR3 loop is CAWSLTVNTEAFF. In nucleotides, the CDR3 is TGTGCCTGGAGTTTGACAGTCAACACTGAAGCTTTCTTT. The whole variable domain, remainder taken from reference TRBV30 and TRBJ1-1, is SQTIHQWPATLVQPVGSPLSLECTVEGTSNPNLYWYRQAAGRGLQLLFYSVGIGQISSEVPQNLSASRPQDRQFILSSKKLLLSDSGFYLCAWSLTVNTEAFFGQGTRLTVV.

This chain uses TRBV20-1 with TRBJ1-2, with a tentative D call TRBD1 (5 bases). Germline CDR1 DFQATT, CDR2 SNEGSKA (reference sequence). V lost 4 bases to trimming and J lost 7 bases, with 10 bases between them. This CDR3 is built from 11 residues. In DNA form, the CDR3 reads TGCAGTGCTACCCAGGGCGGTGGCTACACCTTC. This codes for CSATQGGGYTF.